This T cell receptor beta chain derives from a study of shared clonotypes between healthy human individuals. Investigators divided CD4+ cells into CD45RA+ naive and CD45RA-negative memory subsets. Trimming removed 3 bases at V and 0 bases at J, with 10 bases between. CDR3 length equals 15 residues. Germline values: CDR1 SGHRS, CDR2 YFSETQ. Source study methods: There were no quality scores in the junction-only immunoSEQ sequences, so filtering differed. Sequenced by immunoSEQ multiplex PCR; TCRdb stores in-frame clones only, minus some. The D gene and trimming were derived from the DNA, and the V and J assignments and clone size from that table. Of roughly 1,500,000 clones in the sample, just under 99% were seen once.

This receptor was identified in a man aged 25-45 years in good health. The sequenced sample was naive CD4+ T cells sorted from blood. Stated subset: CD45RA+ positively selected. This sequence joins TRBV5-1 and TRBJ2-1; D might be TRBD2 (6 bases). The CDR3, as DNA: TGCGCCAGCAGCTCCCGGGAGATCTCCTACAATGAGCAGTTCTTC. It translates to CASSSREISYNEQFF.